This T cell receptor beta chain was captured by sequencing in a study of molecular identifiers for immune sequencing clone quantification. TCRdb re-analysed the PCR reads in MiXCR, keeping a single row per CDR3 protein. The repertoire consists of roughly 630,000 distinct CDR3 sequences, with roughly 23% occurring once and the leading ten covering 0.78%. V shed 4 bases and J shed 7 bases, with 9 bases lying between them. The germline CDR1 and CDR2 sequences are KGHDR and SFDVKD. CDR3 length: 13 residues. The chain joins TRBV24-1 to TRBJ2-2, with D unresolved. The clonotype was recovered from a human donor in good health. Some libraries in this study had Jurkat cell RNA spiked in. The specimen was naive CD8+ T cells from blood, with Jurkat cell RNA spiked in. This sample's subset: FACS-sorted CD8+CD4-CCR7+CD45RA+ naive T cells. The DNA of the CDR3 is TGTGCCACCAGTGAGGGTTTCGGCGGGGAGCTGTTTTTT. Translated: CATSEGFGGELFF.